Below are 27 T cell receptor beta chains sequenced from a single sample in a study of persistence of HIV-infected CD4 T cells. These receptors' targets are unknown. This was the immunoSEQ version 4 assay in survey mode. TCRdb keeps only in-frame clones here, not all; method: immunoSEQ multiplex PCR. The data hold 25,000 to 35,000 clones, with around 80% observed a single time. Lysates of CMV-infected fibroblasts at around 9.9 ug/mL stimulated these cells. Memory cells lacking CD40L and CD69 with high CD45RO were sorted. The sample was CD4+ T cells sorted from PBMCs after approximately 20-hour stimulation, taken from a patient who received antiretroviral therapy. Source of these receptors: an adult woman with HIV who was CMV-seropositive.

The chain links TRBV6-6 to TRBJ1-6; the D gene is possibly TRBD1 (5 bases). Germline loops: CDR1 MNHNY, CDR2 SVGAGI (reference sequence). The CDR3 contains 15 residues. Trimming cost V 2 bases and J 8 bases, with 13 bases left between them. The DNA of the CDR3 is TGTGCCAGCAGTTACAGGGGTGGGGGGGATTCACCCCTCCACTTT. Encoded protein: CASSYRGGGDSPLHF.

The V and J genes are TRBV3-1 (or the pseudogene TRBV3-2) and TRBJ1-2; no firm D call. Trimming pared 0 bases from V and 8 bases from J, leaving 13 bases between. The germline CDR1 and CDR2 sequences are LGHDT and YNNKEL (reference sequence). This CDR3 is built from 14 residues. CDR3 nucleotides: TGTGCCAGCAGCCAAGAACTGGGAACGAGGGGCTACACCTTC. This codes for CASSQELGTRGYTF.

The V call is TRBV6-1, the J call TRBJ2-4; 9 nucleotides align to TRBD2. The CDR3 loop spans 17 amino acids. Germline V gene sequence: CDR1 MNHNS, CDR2 SASEGT. J gave up 2 bases and V 4 bases, and 9 bases lay outside the gene matches. CDR3 loop: CASSVAGGRHTKNIQYF. In DNA form, the CDR3 reads TGTGCCAGCAGTGTCGCGGGGGGGCGGCATACCAAAAACATTCAGTACTTC.

V and J are TRBV19 and TRBJ1-2, with D unclear. The CDR3 is 13 residues long. Trimming took off 4 bases at V and 2 bases at J, with 8 bases between the two ends. Germline CDR1 is LNHDA and CDR2 is SQIVND (reference sequence). CDR3 sequence (DNA): TGTGCCAGTAGTAGAGGTGTCAACTATGGCTACACCTTC. It yields the protein CASSRGVNYGYTF.

This clone showed up just once. The chain couples TRBV4-2 to TRBJ1-3; D uncertain. From germline, CDR1 is LGHNA and CDR2 YNFKEQ. The ends were cut back, 0 bases at V and 1 base at J, with 10 bases in the middle. There are 16 residues in the CDR3. CDR3 in amino acids: CASSQEGKKSGNTIYF. The CDR3 nucleotides read TGTGCCAGCAGCCAAGAAGGAAAGAAGTCTGGAAACACCATATATTTT.

The J gene is TRBJ2-3, the V gene TRBV18; 7 bases align to TRBD2. CDR1 and CDR2 (germline): KGHSH, LQKENI. CDR3 length: 16 amino acids. J lost 0 bases, V lost 1 base, and 4 bases had no gene match. This CDR3 is CASSPRQAGSTDTQYF. The CDR3 nucleotides read TGTGCCAGCTCACCACGGCAAGCGGGAAGCACAGATACGCAGTATTTT.

The chain has TRBV19 and TRBJ2-7; D may match TRBD1 or TRBD2 (5 bases each). Trimming took 6 bases from V and 1 from J, leaving 13 bases between them. Germline loops: CDR1 LNHDA, CDR2 SQIVND (reference sequence). This CDR3 contains 14 residues. CDR3 protein: CASSPGTVSYEQYF. The CDR3 nucleotides are TGTGCCAGTAGCCCTGGGACGGTTTCCTACGAGCAGTACTTC. Variable domain in full (rest from reference TRBV19 and TRBJ2-7): DGGITQSPKYLFRKEGQNVTLSCEQNLNHDAMYWYRQDPGQGLRLIYYSQIVNDFQKGDIAEGYSVSREKKESFPLTVTSAQKNPTAFYLCASSPGTVSYEQYFGPGTRLTVT.

J is TRBJ1-1 and V is TRBV5-1; 9 nucleotides line up with TRBD1. Germline V CDR1 and CDR2: SGHRS, YFSETQ. The CDR3 extends over 15 amino acids. The trim removed 9 bases at V and 5 bases at J, leaving 14 bases unmatched. The CDR3 DNA sequence: TGCGCCACCCGCCTTCTTGGGACAGGGAATACTGAAGCTTTCTTT. Its protein product is CATRLLGTGNTEAFF.

This clone was detected a few times. The V and J genes are TRBV7-2 and TRBJ1-2, with D possibly being TRBD1 (5 bases). The CDR3 length is 14 residues. CDR1 SGHTA and CDR2 FQGNSA come from the germline V gene. V was shortened by 8 bases and J by 5 bases, with 18 bases between the two germline ends. The DNA of the CDR3 is TGTGCCAGCCACAAGCCGGGACCGAAATATGGCTACACCTTC. Its translation is CASHKPGPKYGYTF.

The chain has TRBV9 and TRBJ2-3, with no clear D. The V end lost 6 bases, the J end lost 4 bases, and 9 bases lay between the germline ends. The CDR3 is 12 amino acids. In germline, CDR1 is SGDLS, CDR2 YYNGEE. CDR3 in amino acids: CASTWQADTQYF. DNA for the CDR3: TGTGCCAGCACCTGGCAGGCAGATACGCAGTATTTT.

The chain has TRBV7-9 and TRBJ1-2, with TRBD1 matching 11 bases. The J segment lost 8 bases and the V segment lost 5 bases, leaving 13 bases of the junction unmatched. Per the germline V gene, CDR1 is SEHNR and CDR2 is FQNEAQ (reference sequence). This CDR3 spans 16 amino acids. The CDR3: CASSHRASGQGDGYTF. Here the CDR3 DNA reads TGTGCCAGCAGCCATAGGGCATCGGGACAGGGGGACGGCTACACCTTC.

The chain recombines TRBV2 with TRBJ1-2, with a possible D match to TRBD1 (5 bases). Germline V gene lookup returns CDR1 SNHLY and CDR2 FYNNEI. The CDR3 runs 13 residues. Trimming removed 4 bases at V and 6 bases at J, with 12 bases between. The CDR3 spells CASSVTDGDGYTF. The CDR3 DNA reads TGTGCCAGCAGTGTGACAGATGGAGATGGCTACACCTTC.

The DNA of the CDR3 is TGTGCCAGCTCACCGGGAGGTAAGGATCAGCCCCAGCATTTT. This encodes CASSPGGKDQPQHF. The rearrangement links TRBV18 to TRBJ1-5; D not certain. Germline-derived CDR1 and CDR2 are KGHSH and LQKENI. The CDR3 contains 14 residues. V lost 3 bases to trimming and J lost 5 bases, with 11 bases between them.

The chain joins TRBV27 to TRBJ1-2; D possibly corresponds to TRBD1 (5 bases). Germline loops: CDR1 MNHEY, CDR2 SMNVEV (reference sequence). This CDR3 comprises 14 residues. Trimming cost V 5 bases and J 3 bases, with 13 bases left between them. The CDR3 nucleotides are TGTGCCAGCAGTCCGCAGGGATGGGACTATGGCTACACCTTC. It codes for CASSPQGWDYGYTF.

This clone was picked up a small number of times. The chain combines TRBV9 with TRBJ1-5; D not resolved. V lost 3 bases and J 0 bases, leaving 7 bases between the germline ends. The CDR3 loop spans 14 amino acids. The V gene's germline CDR1 is SGDLS and CDR2 YYNGEE. The CDR3: CASSGGYSNQPQHF. The CDR3 DNA is TGTGCCAGCAGCGGCGGATATAGCAATCAGCCCCAGCATTTT. Filled out from reference TRBV9 and TRBJ1-5, the complete variable domain reads DSGVTQTPKHLITATGQRVTLRCSPRSGDLSVYWYQQSLDQGLQFLIQYYNGEERAKGNILERFSAQQFPDLHSELNLSSLELGDSALYFCASSGGYSNQPQHFGDGTRLSIL.

The chain is built from TRBV18 and TRBJ1-4; D gene uncertain. The V end lost 10 bases, the J end lost 8 bases, and 17 bases lay between the germline ends. The CDR3 consists of 13 residues. CDR1 KGHSH and CDR2 LQKENI come from the germline V gene. CDR3 residues: CATRPGLPEKLFF. Here the CDR3 DNA reads TGTGCCACCCGTCCCGGTCTCCCGGAAAAACTGTTTTTT.

In DNA form, the CDR3 reads TGTGCCAGCAGCTTGGACACTCTACCCCTCCACTTT. It specifies CASSLDTLPLHF. This chain connects TRBV5-8 to TRBJ1-6; D unresolved. Germline V gene lookup returns CDR1 SGHTS and CDR2 YDEGEE. This CDR3 spans 12 amino acids. V lost 0 bases and J lost 12, with 7 bases in between.

This chain links TRBV18 with TRBJ2-1; D unclear. Germline V gene lookup returns CDR1 KGHSH and CDR2 LQKENI. V lost 0 bases, J lost 4 bases, and 1 base lay in between. The CDR3 covers 12 residues. The CDR3 reads CASSPPYNEQFF. CDR3 sequence (DNA): TGTGCCAGCTCACCACCTTACAATGAGCAGTTCTTC.

The chain is built from TRBV29-1 and TRBJ1-1, with no clear D. Trimming cost V 6 bases and J 4 bases, with 12 bases left between them. This CDR3 has 12 amino acids. CDR1 is SQVTM and CDR2 is ANQGSEA in the germline V gene. CDR3 region: CSVRWAGTEAFF. In DNA, the CDR3 is TGCAGCGTGCGATGGGCGGGCACTGAAGCTTTCTTT.

This clone was counted a few times. The V and J genes are TRBV5-1 and TRBJ2-2; 11 nucleotides agree with TRBD1. CDR3 length equals 17 residues. Germline CDR1 is SGHRS and CDR2 is YFSETQ. After removal of 5 bases from V and 7 bases from J, the junction contained 13 bases not matched to a gene. This chain's CDR3 is CASSRPSGTGGVGELFF. DNA for the CDR3: TGCGCCAGCAGTCGACCGTCCGGGACAGGGGGTGTCGGGGAGCTGTTTTTT.

This chain links TRBV19 with TRBJ1-1; TRBD1 might be the D (6 bases). V lost 4 bases and J lost 0, with 15 bases in between. This CDR3 has 16 residues. Germline CDR1 is LNHDA and CDR2 is SQIVND (reference sequence). The CDR3 DNA sequence: TGTGCCAGTAGTACACCTAAGGGACACCTGAACACTGAAGCTTTCTTT. Encoded protein: CASSTPKGHLNTEAFF.

V is TRBV10-3 and J is TRBJ1-5; D ambiguous. V was trimmed by 4 bases and J by 4 bases, leaving 8 bases between them. The CDR3 runs 13 residues. Germline V gene data show CDR1 as ENHRY and CDR2 as SYGVKD. The CDR3 here is CAISADPNQPQHF. The CDR3 DNA reads as TGTGCCATCAGTGCTGACCCGAATCAGCCCCAGCATTTT.

The chain employs TRBV28 and TRBJ2-5; D perhaps matches TRBD1 (6 bases). With 4 bases removed from V and 4 bases from J, the gap between germline ends came to 16 bases. CDR1 and CDR2 from the germline V gene are MDHEN and SYDVKM. This CDR3 contains 15 residues. This CDR3 reads CASSSSGDWGETQYF. The CDR3 bases are TGTGCCAGCAGTTCCTCAGGGGATTGGGGAGAGACCCAGTACTTC.

This chain links TRBV11-2 with TRBJ2-2; D tentatively reads TRBD1 or TRBD2 (5 bases each). This CDR3 is built from 15 residues. Germline V gene data show CDR1 as SGHAT and CDR2 as FQNNGV. V was shortened by 5 bases and J by 0 bases, with 10 bases between the two germline ends. The CDR3 bases are TGTGCCAGCAGCACGGGACCAACGAACACCGGGGAGCTGTTTTTT. This encodes CASSTGPTNTGELFF. Full variable domain (remainder filled in from reference TRBV11-2 and TRBJ2-2): EAGVAQSPRYKIIEKRQSVAFWCNPISGHATLYWYQQILGQGPKLLIQFQNNGVVDDSQLPKDRFSAERLKGVDSTLKIQPAKLEDSAVYLCASSTGPTNTGELFFGEGSRLTVL.

The CDR3 sequence: CALSAGGGTDTQYF. As DNA, the CDR3 is TGTGCGTTGAGCGCGGGGGGAGGGACAGATACGCAGTATTTT. The chain has TRBV12-5 and TRBJ2-3; 8 nucleotides match TRBD2. Germline CDR1 reads LGHNT; CDR2 reads FRNRAP. The CDR3 spans 14 residues.

This clone was seen a handful of times. The chain employs TRBV5-4 and TRBJ1-1, with D maybe TRBD1 (5 bases). This CDR3 region has 13 residues. V was trimmed by 4 bases and J by 2 bases, leaving 9 bases between them. Per the germline V gene, CDR1 is SGHNT and CDR2 is YYREEE (reference sequence). The CDR3 here is CASSRDHNTEAFF. The CDR3 DNA is TGTGCCAGCAGCCGGGACCACAACACTGAAGCTTTCTTT.

The V and J genes are TRBV7-9 and TRBJ2-3; D not resolved. Looked up from germline, CDR1 is SEHNR and CDR2 is FQNEAQ (reference sequence). The CDR3 consists of 16 residues. Trimming left V 5 bases short and J 0 bases short, with 15 bases between. In DNA form, the CDR3 reads TGTGCCAGCAGCCAGCTTGCGGTCCTTAGCACAGATACGCAGTATTTT. This encodes CASSQLAVLSTDTQYF.